Shown below are 13 T cell receptor beta chains from a single sample sequenced in a study of cytomegalovirus exposure and HLA in healthy donors. The PCR ran on 60 Vbeta and 13 Jbeta primers. Measured with immunoSEQ multiplex PCR; TCRdb has only the in-frame clones, and not every one. The table records some 150,000 clones, 76% of them present only once. What was sequenced was PBMCs. The source of these receptors is a man aged 55 to 69 in good health and CMV-seronegative.

The CDR3 DNA reads as TGTGCCAGCAGTTTAAGACAGATCAATGAGCAGTTCTTC. It is translated as CASSLRQINEQFF. V gene TRBV27 combines with J gene TRBJ2-1, with D possibly matching TRBD1 (5 bases). Trimming cost V 2 bases and J 6 bases, with 8 bases left between them. The CDR3 length is 13 residues. Germline V gives CDR1 MNHEY, CDR2 SMNVEV (reference sequence).

The chain employs TRBV7-3 and TRBJ1-2; possibly TRBD1 for D (5 bases). Germline values: CDR1 SGHTA, CDR2 FQGTGA. V lost 5 bases to trimming and J lost 13 bases, with 20 bases between them. The length of the CDR3 is 13 residues. In DNA form, the CDR3 reads TGTGCCAGCAGCCTCCCGGGACTCCTAGACCTCACCTTC. As protein: CASSLPGLLDLTF.

J is TRBJ2-7 and V is TRBV6-6; 9 bases are shared with TRBD2. V lost 2 bases, J lost 5 bases, and 7 bases stayed unmatched. The CDR3 has 15 residues. The germline CDR1 and CDR2 sequences are MNHNY and SVGAGI (reference sequence). CDR3 sequence reads: CASSYPPGLANEQYF. CDR3 bases: TGTGCCAGCAGTTACCCCCCGGGACTAGCAAACGAGCAGTACTTC.

The chain recombines TRBV5-1 with TRBJ2-3; 8 bases fit TRBD1. V was clipped by 5 bases and J by 4 bases; unmatched bases: 12. The CDR3 has 16 amino acids. Germline V CDR1 and CDR2: SGHRS, YFSETQ. The DNA for the CDR3 is TGCGCCAGCAGGGGTGGGACAGGATCTCTCCCAGATACGCAGTATTTT. It is translated as CASRGGTGSLPDTQYF.

This clone has just one count. The rearrangement joins TRBV9 to TRBJ2-1; 13 bases fit TRBD2. J lost 8 bases, V lost 4 bases, and 6 bases had no gene match. This CDR3 has 15 amino acids. The germline V gene encodes CDR1 SGDLS and CDR2 YYNGEE. CDR3 nucleotide sequence: TGTGCCAGCAGCAAACTAGCGGGGGGGTATGATGAGCAGTTCTTC. Residues: CASSKLAGGYDEQFF.

On this clone: The sample contains more than one DNA sequence encoding this CDR3. The chain couples TRBV5-1 to TRBJ2-5; 7 bases agree with TRBD1. With 0 bases clipped from V and 2 bases from J, the junction kept 1 base outside the gene matches. Looked up from germline, CDR1 is SGHRS and CDR2 is YFSETQ. This CDR3 contains 14 residues. CDR3 sequence reads: CASSLGTGQETQYF. CDR3 DNA: TGCGCCAGCAGCTTGGGGACAGGACAAGAGACCCAGTACTTC.

This clone has just one count. J is TRBJ2-2 and V is TRBV4-2; a possible D gene is TRBD1 (5 bases). Germline V gene data show CDR1 as LGHNA and CDR2 as YNFKEQ. V was shortened by 4 bases and J by 3 bases, with 12 bases between the two germline ends. The CDR3 runs 15 residues. This chain's CDR3 is CASSPRVGDTGELFF. In DNA form, the CDR3 reads TGTGCCAGCAGCCCCAGGGTTGGGGACACCGGGGAGCTGTTTTTT.

The rearrangement links TRBV29-1 to TRBJ2-1; 12 nucleotides align to TRBD2. J was trimmed by 9 bases and V by 6 bases; bases with no gene match: 21. Germline V gives CDR1 SQVTM, CDR2 ANQGSEA. This CDR3 has 18 residues. CDR3 in DNA: TGCAGCGTCGGACCTCGACTAGCGGGAGTTCAAGGGCTGGGTGAGCAGTTCTTC. Encoded protein: CSVGPRLAGVQGLGEQFF.

This clone was seen a single time. The V and J genes are TRBV29-1 and TRBJ2-5, with 9 bases that match TRBD1. Trimming removed 6 bases from V and 4 bases from J; junction bases left unmatched: 18. Germline assignment: CDR1 SQVTM and CDR2 ANQGSEA. This CDR3 has 17 amino acids. CDR3 in DNA: TGCAGCGTCGCCGGGACAGGGACGGATCTAAAGGGAGAGACCCAGTACTTC. Translated: CSVAGTGTDLKGETQYF.

The gene calls are TRBV28 and TRBJ1-1, with TRBD1 matching over 11 bases. Germline CDR1 reads MDHEN; CDR2 reads SYDVKM. There are 16 residues in the CDR3. After removal of 6 bases from V and 4 bases from J, the junction contained 10 bases not matched to a gene. The CDR3 here is CASRGRDRGRPTEAFF. CDR3 nucleotide sequence: TGTGCCAGCAGGGGGAGGGACAGGGGGAGACCCACTGAAGCTTTCTTT.

As regards this clone: Its ends do not fully match the called genes, so a read error is possible. The genes are TRBV7-2 and TRBJ1-2; D is possibly TRBD1 (5 bases). The CDR3 runs to 15 residues. The V gene's germline CDR1 is SGHTA and CDR2 FQGNSA. This CDR3 reads CASSLDTGFNYGYTF. DNA for the CDR3: TGTGCCAGCAGTTTAGATACAGGATTTAACTATGGCTACACCTTC.

The chain joins TRBV30 to TRBJ1-5; 9 nucleotides line up with TRBD1. The CDR3 runs to 13 residues. Germline V gene data show CDR1 as GTSNPN and CDR2 as SVGIG (reference sequence). V trimming: 5 bases; J trimming: 7 bases; junction bases outside the gene matches: 6. The CDR3 here is CAWGGQGGQPQHF. CDR3 coding DNA: TGTGCCTGGGGGGGACAGGGAGGACAGCCCCAGCATTTT.

This chain joins TRBV5-5 and TRBJ1-4, with 7 bases that match TRBD1. This CDR3 region has 18 residues. The junction had 12 bases not matched to a gene; V was cut back by 4 bases and J by 0 bases. Looked up from germline, CDR1 is SGHKS and CDR2 is YYEKEE (reference sequence). The CDR3 DNA sequence: TGTGCCAGCAGCACCAAGACAGGGAGAGGGGCAACTAATGAAAAACTGTTTTTT. Protein sequence: CASSTKTGRGATNEKLFF.